The 20 T cell receptor beta chains below all came from one sample that was sequenced in a study of beta chain features in type 1 diabetes. Investigators reverse transcribed all isolated RNA, so they sequenced expressed TCRB transcripts. Some clones are missing from TCRdb's copy, which holds only in-frame ones; the method was immunoSEQ multiplex PCR. The data contain fewer than 250,000 clones, 9.6% of them singletons. The sequenced sample was naive CD4+ T cells from blood. These receptors were taken from a woman aged 18 to 35 in good health.

The V gene is TRBV5-1, the J gene TRBJ2-7; no definite D call. Germline loops: CDR1 SGHRS, CDR2 YFSETQ. This CDR3 contains 15 residues. V was trimmed by 4 bases and J by 1 base, leaving 15 bases between them. This CDR3 reads CASSPISRASYEQYF. The CDR3 coding sequence is TGCGCCAGCAGCCCGATATCCCGCGCATCCTACGAGCAGTACTTC.

CDR3 sequence (DNA): TGTGCCAGCACCCCCTCCGGGGTCGTTGGTGCCTATGGCTACACCTTC. It codes for CASTPSGVVGAYGYTF. The chain links TRBV27 to TRBJ1-2; unclear D gene. Germline V CDR1 and CDR2: MNHEY, SMNVEV (reference sequence). CDR3 length equals 16 residues. Between the trimmed V and J ends, which lost 7 bases and 4 bases, there was a span of 22 bases.

The CDR3 loop is CASSFLASGASYEQYF. The CDR3 nucleotides are TGTGCCAGCAGCTTTTTGGCTAGCGGGGCCTCCTACGAGCAGTACTTC. The chain recombines TRBV13 with TRBJ2-7; 9 positions agree with TRBD2. This CDR3 comprises 16 residues. Trimming took 3 bases from V and 0 from J; bases not matched to a gene: 6. Germline V gene lookup returns CDR1 PRHDT and CDR2 FYEKMQ (reference sequence).

The chain links TRBV5-4 to TRBJ2-5; 13 nucleotides match TRBD2. The length of the CDR3 is 16 residues. With 4 bases clipped from V and 2 bases from J, the junction kept 5 bases outside the gene matches. Germline loops: CDR1 SGHNT, CDR2 YYREEE (reference sequence). Here the CDR3 reads CASSQRLAGGQETQYF. The CDR3 DNA sequence: TGTGCCAGCAGCCAGAGACTAGCGGGAGGACAAGAGACCCAGTACTTC.

CDR3 protein: CASRSIRQGGVDYGYTF. The CDR3 nucleotides are TGTGCCAGCAGATCAATCCGGCAGGGAGGGGTAGACTATGGCTACACCTTC. The rearrangement uses TRBV11-2 and TRBJ1-2, with D perhaps TRBD1 (5 bases). CDR1 SGHAT and CDR2 FQNNGV come from the germline V gene. This CDR3 region has 17 residues. The V end lost 6 bases, the J end lost 3 bases, and 23 bases lay between the germline ends.

The chain uses TRBV19 and TRBJ2-2, with a possible D match to TRBD2 (5 bases). There are 14 residues in the CDR3. Trimming took off 6 bases at V and 2 bases at J, with 10 bases between the two ends. Germline V gene sequence: CDR1 LNHDA, CDR2 SQIVND (reference sequence). The CDR3 DNA reads TGTGCCAGTAGCGAAGCGGTTAACACCGGGGAGCTGTTTTTT. It yields the protein CASSEAVNTGELFF.

This sequence joins TRBV28 and TRBJ1-1; D might be TRBD1 (6 bases). Trimming cost V 7 bases and J 5 bases, with 11 bases left between them. The germline CDR1 and CDR2 sequences are MDHEN and SYDVKM. The length of the CDR3 is 12 residues. The chain's CDR3 is CASTGQGTEAFF. Here the CDR3 DNA reads TGTGCCAGCACGGGCCAGGGGACTGAAGCTTTCTTT.

The chain recombines TRBV30 with TRBJ1-4; D is perhaps TRBD1 (6 bases). V was cut by 2 bases and J by 4 bases, with 11 bases left in between. Germline CDR1 reads GTSNPN; CDR2 reads SVGIG (reference sequence). The CDR3 totals 14 residues. The CDR3 region has the DNA TGTGCCTGGAGTCTGGGGGCGGTTAATGAAAAACTGTTTTTT. Translating gives CAWSLGAVNEKLFF.

The chain joins TRBV2 to TRBJ2-6, with D possibly being TRBD1 (5 bases). CDR3 length: 16 amino acids. Germline V CDR1 and CDR2: SNHLY, FYNNEI. Trimming pared 6 bases from V and 0 bases from J, leaving 12 bases between. CDR3 sequence (DNA): TGTGCCAGCAGGGTGGACATTTTCTCTGGGGCCAACGTCCTGACTTTC. Translation: CASRVDIFSGANVLTF.

This chain joins TRBV5-6 and TRBJ1-3; TRBD1 matches 8 bases. Germline CDR1 reads SGHDT; CDR2 reads YYEEEE. This CDR3 spans 16 amino acids. The V gene end was trimmed by 4 bases and the J gene end by 0 bases; junction bases not matched to a gene: 6. The CDR3 sequence is CASSPRDRLSGNTIYF. The CDR3 DNA sequence: TGTGCCAGCAGCCCTCGGGACAGGCTCTCTGGAAACACCATATATTTT.

This clone was counted between two and nine times. Other DNA sequences from this sample encode an identical CDR3 as well. The rearrangement uses TRBV30 and TRBJ1-5; D gene uncertain. In germline, CDR1 is GTSNPN, CDR2 SVGIG (reference sequence). Trimming took off 3 bases at V and 2 bases at J, with 5 bases between the two ends. CDR3 length: 12 residues. The CDR3 sequence is CAWRQGNQPQHF. CDR3 bases: TGTGCCTGGAGACAAGGCAATCAGCCCCAGCATTTT. The full variable domain, in which reference TRBV30 and TRBJ1-5 provide the parts outside the CDR3, is SQTIHQWPATLVQPVGSPLSLECTVEGTSNPNLYWYRQAAGRGLQLLFYSVGIGQISSEVPQNLSASRPQDRQFILSSKKLLLSDSGFYLCAWRQGNQPQHFGDGTRLSIL.

This sequence joins TRBV7-9 and TRBJ1-5, with 7 bases aligning to TRBD1. The germline V gene encodes CDR1 SEHNR and CDR2 FQNEAQ (reference sequence). V was clipped by 4 bases and J by 3 bases; unmatched bases: 9. The CDR3 spans 16 residues. The CDR3 loop reads CASSSTGTAFNQPQHF. CDR3 nucleotides: TGTGCCAGCAGCTCGACGGGGACAGCTTTCAATCAGCCCCAGCATTTT.

This clone was counted a few times. This sequence joins TRBV25-1 and TRBJ1-2; 9 bases fit TRBD1. Per the germline V gene, CDR1 is MGHDK and CDR2 is SYGVNS. The CDR3 contains 12 residues. V lost 7 bases, J lost 10 bases, and 7 bases stayed unmatched. The CDR3 nucleotides read TGTGCCAGCAAAAAAGGGACAGGGCCCTACACCTTC. It is translated as CASKKGTGPYTF.

This clone was picked up a small number of times. The J gene is TRBJ2-3, the V gene TRBV6-5; 7 positions agree with TRBD1. CDR3 length equals 14 residues. V was clipped by 6 bases and J by 2 bases; unmatched bases: 5. Germline assignment: CDR1 MNHEY and CDR2 SVGAGI. CDR3 DNA sequence: TGTGCCAGCAGAGTGACAGGGTCCACAGATACGCAGTATTTT. Amino acid sequence: CASRVTGSTDTQYF.

The chain recombines TRBV5-1 with TRBJ2-1; 9 positions agree with TRBD1. This CDR3 spans 15 amino acids. Germline CDR1 and CDR2: SGHRS and YFSETQ. Trimming at V came to 4 bases and at J to 8 bases, leaving 10 bases not matched to a gene. CDR3 sequence: CASSQDRGRSDEQFF. DNA for the CDR3: TGCGCCAGCAGCCAGGACAGGGGAAGGTCGGATGAGCAGTTCTTC.

This clone was recorded a few times. The chain is built from TRBV2 and TRBJ2-7; 8 nucleotides align to TRBD1. Germline V gives CDR1 SNHLY, CDR2 FYNNEI. Trimming at V came to 5 bases and at J to 0 bases, leaving 3 bases not matched to a gene. The CDR3 contains 14 residues. CDR3 nucleotides: TGTGCCAGCAGTCGACAGGGGAGCTCCTACGAGCAGTACTTC. This sequence encodes CASSRQGSSYEQYF.

This clone was seen a few times. V gene TRBV6-5 combines with J gene TRBJ2-7; no clear D. V was trimmed by 0 bases and J by 6 bases, leaving 15 bases between them. CDR1 is MNHEY and CDR2 is SVGAGI in the germline V gene. The CDR3 spans 15 residues. The CDR3 DNA is TGTGCCAGCAGTTACTCGTCCCAGGCCAGGCCCGAGCAGTACTTC. Protein: CASSYSSQARPEQYF.

This chain links TRBV5-1 with TRBJ2-2, with D unclear. V lost 2 bases to trimming and J lost 2 bases, with 10 bases between them. Germline lookup yields CDR1 SGHRS and CDR2 YFSETQ. The CDR3 spans 15 residues. The CDR3 nucleotides are TGCGCCAGCAGCTTAGGAGCTTCTAACACCGGGGAGCTGTTTTTT. Protein product: CASSLGASNTGELFF.

The chain combines TRBV25-1 with TRBJ1-2; possible D gene TRBD1, 6 bases. Looked up from germline, CDR1 is MGHDK and CDR2 is SYGVNS. This CDR3 is built from 15 residues. Trimming took 6 bases from V and 6 from J, leaving 20 bases between them. The CDR3 DNA sequence: TGTGCCAGCAGCGGCGCGGGGGCGCGGATACATGGCTACACCTTC. Its protein is CASSGAGARIHGYTF.

The sample holds a few counts of this clone. The genes are TRBV2 and TRBJ2-6, with 11 bases fitting TRBD1. Trimming removed 9 bases from V and 4 bases from J; junction bases left unmatched: 11. Germline loops: CDR1 SNHLY, CDR2 FYNNEI. CDR3 length equals 17 residues. The CDR3 nucleotides are TGTGCCAGTTCCCCGGGACAGGGGGGAAGGGGGGCCAACGTCCTGACTTTC. Residues: CASSPGQGGRGANVLTF.